These 30 T cell receptor beta chains came from one sample sequenced in a study of cytomegalovirus exposure and HLA in healthy donors. A multiplex PCR was run with 60 Vbeta primers and 13 Jbeta primers. Profiling relied on immunoSEQ multiplex PCR, and the TCRdb table lists in-frame clones only, not all of them. The data show approximately 34,000 clones, and the top ten clones hold approximately 2%. Sequences were obtained from PBMCs. These receptors were obtained from a woman aged 40-49 years in good health and CMV-seropositive.

The chain is built from TRBV7-9 and TRBJ2-1, with 9 bases aligning to TRBD2. This CDR3 region has 14 residues. The V gene end was trimmed by 2 bases and the J gene end by 11 bases; junction bases not matched to a gene: 7. CDR1 is SEHNR, CDR2 FQNEAQ, per germline (reference sequence). The CDR3 loop reads CASSLYGSGGKQFF. Written as DNA, the CDR3 is TGTGCCAGCAGCTTATATGGTAGCGGGGGTAAGCAGTTCTTC.

The chain is built from TRBV10-2 and TRBJ1-3; possible D gene TRBD1, 5 bases. V lost 4 bases, J lost 3 bases, and 16 bases lay in between. The CDR3 has 16 residues. CDR1 is WSHSY, CDR2 SAAADI, per germline. The CDR3 spells CASSGVSRQGGNTIYF. The CDR3 region has the DNA TGCGCCAGCAGTGGAGTGAGCCGTCAGGGTGGAAACACCATATATTTT.

This sequence joins TRBV9 and TRBJ2-3, with TRBD1 matching 11 bases. The CDR3 is made up of 14 amino acids. With 7 bases clipped from V and 6 bases from J, the junction kept 7 bases outside the gene matches. CDR1 and CDR2 (germline): SGDLS, YYNGEE. CDR3 in DNA: TGTGCCAGCGCCGGGGACAGGGGGTTTGATACGCAGTATTTT. Amino acid sequence: CASAGDRGFDTQYF. The complete variable domain, with remaining parts taken from reference TRBV9 and TRBJ2-3, reads DSGVTQTPKHLITATGQRVTLRCSPRSGDLSVYWYQQSLDQGLQFLIQYYNGEERAKGNILERFSAQQFPDLHSELNLSSLELGDSALYFCASAGDRGFDTQYFGPGTRLTVL.

V usage is TRBV19 and J usage is TRBJ1-1; 8 bases match TRBD1. Germline loops: CDR1 LNHDA, CDR2 SQIVND (reference sequence). The CDR3 sequence is 14 residues long. V lost 5 bases to trimming and J lost 5 bases; unmatched junction nucleotides: 7. The CDR3 nucleotides read TGTGCCAGTAGTTCGACAGGGGCGGGGACTGAAGCTTTCTTT. It codes for CASSSTGAGTEAFF. Full variable domain (remainder filled in from reference TRBV19 and TRBJ1-1): DGGITQSPKYLFRKEGQNVTLSCEQNLNHDAMYWYRQDPGQGLRLIYYSQIVNDFQKGDIAEGYSVSREKKESFPLTVTSAQKNPTAFYLCASSSTGAGTEAFFGQGTRLTVV.

The chain couples TRBV6-5 to TRBJ2-7; D ambiguous. CDR3 length: 15 residues. The V end lost 2 bases, the J end lost 3 bases, and 14 bases lay between the germline ends. Germline values: CDR1 MNHEY, CDR2 SVGAGI. CDR3 bases: TGTGCCAGCAGTTACACTCCTCCCGAGGACTACGAGCAGTACTTC. Amino acids: CASSYTPPEDYEQYF.

The rearrangement uses TRBV7-3 and TRBJ2-3, with 9 bases aligning to TRBD2. The CDR3 length is 15 residues. The trim removed 5 bases at V and 9 bases at J, leaving 12 bases unmatched. Germline values: CDR1 SGHTA, CDR2 FQGTGA. The CDR3 sequence: CASSAEGAGGWTQYF. CDR3 DNA: TGTGCCAGCAGCGCCGAGGGAGCGGGAGGTTGGACGCAGTATTTT.

The chain employs TRBV4-1 and TRBJ2-1; 12 bases match TRBD2. Germline values: CDR1 MGHRA, CDR2 YSYEKL. The CDR3 loop spans 17 amino acids. V dropped 5 bases and J dropped 0; count of bases not matched to a gene: 5. The CDR3 sequence is CASSDPTSGGSYNEQFF. CDR3 bases: TGCGCCAGCAGCGACCCGACTAGCGGGGGCTCCTACAATGAGCAGTTCTTC.

The chain is built from TRBV19 and TRBJ2-4; the D gene is possibly TRBD1 (5 bases). This CDR3 is 15 amino acids long. V shed 3 bases and J shed 7 bases, with 16 bases lying between them. Germline CDR1 LNHDA, CDR2 SQIVND (reference sequence). For the CDR3, the DNA is TGTGCCAGTAGTATCCCGCAGGGCGTCTTGAACATTCAGTACTTC. Protein sequence: CASSIPQGVLNIQYF.

This sequence joins TRBV28 and TRBJ2-3; maybe TRBD2 (6 bases). Germline CDR1 and CDR2: MDHEN and SYDVKM. This CDR3 spans 15 amino acids. V was trimmed by 7 bases and J by 6 bases, leaving 20 bases between them. The CDR3 nucleotides read TGTGCCAGCACTCCCGGGGGTCGTCAGCAGGATACGCAGTATTTT. Residues: CASTPGGRQQDTQYF.

The chain recombines TRBV15 with TRBJ1-5; the match to TRBD1 covers 10 bases. The CDR3 loop spans 16 amino acids. V shed 1 base and J 5 bases; nucleotides not matched to a gene: 5. Germline loops: CDR1 LNHNV, CDR2 YYDKDF (reference sequence). The CDR3 coding sequence is TGTGCCACCAGCAGAGTGGGGACAGGGGCAGATCAGCCCCAGCATTTT. Its translation is CATSRVGTGADQPQHF.

The chain has TRBV7-2 and TRBJ1-6, with 8 bases fitting TRBD1. Germline CDR1 SGHTA, CDR2 FQGNSA. CDR3 length equals 16 residues. J lost 10 bases, V lost 5 bases, and 13 bases had no gene match. CDR3 sequence reads: CASSALDRALVSPLHF. The CDR3 DNA follows: TGTGCCAGCAGCGCCTTGGACAGGGCCCTAGTCTCACCCCTCCACTTT.

V usage is TRBV19 and J usage is TRBJ2-1; 12 bases line up with TRBD2. J was trimmed by 9 bases and V by 1 base; bases with no gene match: 10. CDR3 length equals 17 residues. CDR1 and CDR2 (germline): LNHDA, SQIVND (reference sequence). The CDR3 nucleotides are TGTGCCAGTAGTATAGGGGCACTAGCGGGAGGAAGGGGTGAGCAGTTCTTC. Residues: CASSIGALAGGRGEQFF.

This sequence joins TRBV7-2 and TRBJ1-4; D not resolved. CDR1 and CDR2 (germline): SGHTA, FQGNSA. Trimming stripped 4 bases from V and 6 bases from J, with 12 bases between. The CDR3 length is 14 residues. This CDR3 is CASSSRSGDEKLFF. CDR3 nucleotides: TGTGCCAGCAGCTCAAGGTCGGGAGATGAAAAACTGTTTTTT. The full variable domain, in which reference TRBV7-2 and TRBJ1-4 provide the parts outside the CDR3, is GAGVSQSPSNKVTEKGKDVELRCDPISGHTALYWYRQSLGQGLEFLIYFQGNSAPDKSGLPSDRFSAERTGGSVSTLTIQRTQQEDSAVYLCASSSRSGDEKLFFGSGTQLSVL.

Regarding this clone: Other nucleotide sequences from this sample produce the same CDR3. The chain combines TRBV27 with TRBJ2-7; weak D call: TRBD1 (6 bases). Per germline, CDR1 MNHEY and CDR2 SMNVEV (reference sequence). CDR3 length: 13 residues. Trimming took off 3 bases at V and 3 bases at J, with 9 bases between the two ends. The CDR3 reads CASSFGQSYEQYF. DNA of the CDR3: TGTGCCAGCAGTTTCGGACAGAGCTACGAGCAGTACTTC.

The chain joins TRBV6-1 to TRBJ2-7, with 12 bases identical to TRBD2. The germline V gene has CDR1 MNHNS and CDR2 SASEGT. V shed 4 bases, J shed 3 bases, and the junction held 7 bases outside the gene matches. This CDR3 has 16 residues. The CDR3 sequence is CASSVLAGGVVYEQYF. CDR3 DNA: TGTGCCAGCAGTGTCCTAGCGGGGGGGGTGGTCTACGAGCAGTACTTC.

The rearrangement joins TRBV2 to TRBJ2-7; 12 bases are shared with TRBD2. Germline CDR1 is SNHLY and CDR2 is FYNNEI. The junction had 19 bases not matched to a gene; V was cut back by 10 bases and J by 3 bases. The CDR3 is 18 residues long. This chain's CDR3 is CATLRDRDPGLAGYEQYF. The CDR3 bases are TGTGCCACCCTCCGGGACAGGGACCCGGGACTAGCGGGCTACGAGCAGTACTTC.

V gene TRBV18 combines with J gene TRBJ1-2; TRBD1 matches at 8 bases. V trimming: 3 bases; J trimming: 3 bases; junction bases outside the gene matches: 6. CDR1 KGHSH and CDR2 LQKENI come from the germline V gene. The CDR3 length is 15 residues. This CDR3 is CASSPVPGQDYGYTF. The CDR3 DNA reads as TGTGCCAGCTCACCCGTCCCGGGACAGGACTATGGCTACACCTTC.

The chain is built from TRBV5-4 and TRBJ2-1, with a weak D call TRBD2 (5 bases). This CDR3 region has 16 residues. Germline CDR1 reads SGHNT; CDR2 reads YYREEE (reference sequence). The V end lost 0 bases, the J end lost 4 bases, and 14 bases lay between the germline ends. The CDR3 sequence: CASSLGGVSTYNEQFF. Here the CDR3 DNA reads TGTGCCAGCAGCTTGGGGGGAGTCTCAACATACAATGAGCAGTTCTTC.

The CDR3 nucleotides are TGCGCCAGCAGCCAAGACGATAGCCTCTCAGCTTTCTTT. Protein: CASSQDDSLSAFF. The chain is built from TRBV4-3 and TRBJ1-1; D remains unclear. Germline assignment: CDR1 LGHNA and CDR2 YSLEER. This CDR3 has 13 residues. V lost 0 bases and J lost 10, with 12 bases in between.

This sequence joins TRBV5-4 and TRBJ1-1; D gene uncertain. The CDR3 has 14 residues. The V gene's germline CDR1 is SGHNT and CDR2 YYREEE (reference sequence). Trimming took off 0 bases at V and 0 bases at J, with 6 bases between the two ends. CDR3 in amino acids: CASSLASVNTEAFF. CDR3 coding DNA: TGTGCCAGCAGCTTGGCTTCGGTGAACACTGAAGCTTTCTTT. The entire variable domain, with the rest obtained from reference TRBV5-4 and TRBJ1-1, is as follows: ETGVTQSPTHLIKTRGQQVTLRCSSQSGHNTVSWYQQALGQGPQFIFQYYREEENGRGNFPPRFSGLQFPNYSSELNVNALELDDSALYLCASSLASVNTEAFFGQGTRLTVV.

The genes are TRBV9 and TRBJ1-1; 9 positions agree with TRBD1. J gave up 6 bases and V 3 bases, and 9 bases lay outside the gene matches. The CDR3 is made up of 15 amino acids. Germline lookup yields CDR1 SGDLS and CDR2 YYNGEE. The CDR3 DNA follows: TGTGCCAGCAGCGCAGGACAGGGGTTGATATCTGAAGCTTTCTTT. Protein: CASSAGQGLISEAFF.

The chain recombines TRBV7-2 with TRBJ1-2; D not certain. V shed 1 base and J shed 5 bases, with 8 bases lying between them. There are 13 residues in the CDR3. Germline CDR1 reads SGHTA; CDR2 reads FQGNSA. CDR3 coding DNA: TGTGCCAGCAGCTTAGAGGGAGGGTATGGCTACACCTTC. This encodes CASSLEGGYGYTF.

This chain connects TRBV28 to TRBJ2-2; a weak D match, TRBD2 (5 bases). Trimming removed 6 bases at V and 2 bases at J, with 22 bases between. Germline CDR1 reads MDHEN; CDR2 reads SYDVKM. The CDR3 is 18 amino acids. The CDR3 is CASRGRLGRGINTGELFF. CDR3 in DNA: TGTGCCAGCAGAGGTCGTCTGGGGAGAGGGATAAACACCGGGGAGCTGTTTTTT.

The rearrangement links TRBV18 to TRBJ2-7, with a possible D match to TRBD1 (7 bases). This CDR3 has 14 amino acids. Germline assignment: CDR1 KGHSH and CDR2 LQKENI. Trimming pared 3 bases from V and 4 bases from J, leaving 13 bases between. The CDR3 DNA reads as TGTGCCAGCTCACCTCCCCCAGGGGGGTACGAGCAGTACTTC. It yields the protein CASSPPPGGYEQYF.

The chain recombines TRBV28 with TRBJ2-7, with TRBD2 matching 8 bases. CDR3 length equals 14 residues. V lost 2 bases, J lost 5 bases, and 5 bases stayed unmatched. Germline-derived CDR1 and CDR2 are MDHEN and SYDVKM. This CDR3 reads CASSLRRGANEQYF. As DNA, the CDR3 is TGTGCCAGCAGTTTACGGCGGGGGGCGAACGAGCAGTACTTC.

The gene calls are TRBV5-1 and TRBJ1-2; 9 bases match TRBD1. CDR3 length: 14 amino acids. The V segment lost 5 bases and the J segment 10 bases; nucleotides outside the gene matches: 12. Per germline, CDR1 SGHRS and CDR2 YFSETQ. The CDR3 coding sequence is TGCGCCAGCAGTCCACGTTTCGCACAGGGGGCCTACACCTTC. It codes for CASSPRFAQGAYTF. Supplemented by reference TRBV5-1 and TRBJ1-2, the full variable domain reads KAGVTQTPRYLIKTRGQQVTLSCSPISGHRSVSWYQQTPGQGLQFLFEYFSETQRNKGNFPGRFSGRQFSNSRSEMNVSTLELGDSALYLCASSPRFAQGAYTFGSGTRLTVV.

CDR3 region: CASSEDRYQETQYF. CDR3 in DNA: TGTGCCAGTAGCGAGGACAGGTACCAAGAGACCCAGTACTTC. The rearrangement uses TRBV19 and TRBJ2-5; 7 bases agree with TRBD1. Germline V gives CDR1 LNHDA, CDR2 SQIVND (reference sequence). The length of the CDR3 is 14 residues. The junction had 4 bases not matched to a gene; V was cut back by 6 bases and J by 0 bases.

The chain has TRBV5-1 and TRBJ2-7; TRBD1 is a possible D gene (6 bases). V dropped 0 bases and J dropped 3 bases, with 10 bases sitting between them. The length of the CDR3 is 14 residues. Per germline, CDR1 SGHRS and CDR2 YFSETQ. The CDR3: CASSLGTANYEQYF. CDR3 DNA sequence: TGCGCCAGCAGCTTGGGGACAGCGAACTACGAGCAGTACTTC.

CDR3 DNA sequence: TGTGCCAGCAGTTTCATAGGACAGGAGCACTATGGCTACACCTTC. Amino acids: CASSFIGQEHYGYTF. The chain uses TRBV6-5 and TRBJ1-2; 7 bases are shared with TRBD1. The CDR3 contains 15 residues. Germline-derived CDR1 and CDR2 are MNHEY and SVGAGI. Unmatched junction bases numbered 8, after V lost 4 bases and J lost 3 bases.

This chain links TRBV4-3 with TRBJ1-2; D perhaps matches TRBD1 (5 bases). The CDR3 contains 16 residues. Germline loops: CDR1 LGHNA, CDR2 YSLEER. Trimming took off 0 bases at V and 2 bases at J, with 13 bases between the two ends. CDR3 coding DNA: TGCGCCAGCAGCCAAGATCGCGACAGCGTCAACTATGGCTACACCTTC. Its translation: CASSQDRDSVNYGYTF.